Sequencing of this TCR beta chain was carried out in a study of blood T cell repertoires in COVID-19. Overall study context: Collection of acute and convalescent COVID-19 samples took place in the United States, Italy and Spain.

TCRdb keeps only in-frame clones here, not all; method: immunoSEQ multiplex PCR. Of 30,000 to 40,000 clones in the sample, around nine tenths are singletons; the top ten hold roughly two thirds. The V end lost 5 bases, the J end lost 2 bases, and 7 bases lay between the germline ends. This CDR3 region has 13 residues. CDR1 MNHEY and CDR2 SVGAGI come from the germline V gene. The sample was peripheral blood. The source of this sequence is a man between 65 and 85 years old with acute or convalescent COVID-19. The chain employs TRBV6-5 and TRBJ1-5; D uncertain. In DNA form, the CDR3 reads TGTGCCAGCAGTCGGAGTCGCAATCAGCCCCAGCATTTT. This sequence encodes CASSRSRNQPQHF.